Shown below are 18 T cell receptor beta chains from a single sample sequenced in a study of blood T cell repertoires in COVID-19. The repertoire was sequenced with immunoSEQ multiplex PCR; TCRdb's copy has only in-frame clones and lacks some. The table has approximately 72,000 clones, approximately 85% seen once. Sequenced: peripheral blood. The receptors shown here come from a woman older than 75 with active or convalescent COVID-19.

V gene TRBV4-3 combines with J gene TRBJ2-1, with D unresolved. V lost 0 bases and J lost 6, with 12 bases in between. Germline-derived CDR1 and CDR2 are LGHNA and YSLEER. The CDR3 spans 15 residues. CDR3 region: CASSQERQDFNEQFF. DNA of the CDR3: TGCGCCAGCAGCCAAGAAAGGCAGGATTTCAATGAGCAGTTCTTC.

The gene calls are TRBV5-8 and TRBJ2-3; D may be TRBD2 (5 bases). The CDR3 length is 18 residues. Between the trimmed V and J ends, which lost 6 bases and 0 bases, there was a span of 23 bases. In germline, CDR1 is SGHTS, CDR2 YDEGEE. The CDR3 bases are TGTGCCAGCACCCTGAGTACGTCAGCGGATTCTAGCACAGATACGCAGTATTTT. Amino acids: CASTLSTSADSSTDTQYF.

This clone has just one count. The chain has TRBV9 and TRBJ2-5; maybe TRBD1 (7 bases). The CDR3 runs to 14 residues. Trimming pared 5 bases from V and 2 bases from J, leaving 13 bases between. Germline values: CDR1 SGDLS, CDR2 YYNGEE. The CDR3 DNA reads as TGTGCCAGCAGTGCAGGGGGGAGGCAAGAGACCCAGTACTTC. As protein: CASSAGGRQETQYF.

The chain uses TRBV12-3 or TRBV12-4 and TRBJ1-1, with unresolved D. Trimming took off 3 bases at V and 4 bases at J, with 9 bases between the two ends. CDR3 length equals 13 residues. Written as DNA, the CDR3 is TGTGCCAGCAGTTTTCAGGAGGGCACTGAAGCTTTCTTT. Translated: CASSFQEGTEAFF.

This clone occurred once. The chain couples TRBV13 to TRBJ2-3, with no clear D. This CDR3 comprises 12 residues. Germline V gives CDR1 PRHDT, CDR2 FYEKMQ (reference sequence). V was shortened by 3 bases and J by 7 bases, with 8 bases between the two germline ends. The CDR3 is CASSFGPYTQYF. For the CDR3, the DNA is TGTGCCAGCAGCTTCGGTCCCTATACGCAGTATTTT.

This clone was seen a few times. This chain links TRBV5-6 with TRBJ2-1; TRBD1 is a possible D gene (6 bases). CDR3 length equals 15 residues. Trimming pared 0 bases from V and 3 bases from J, leaving 10 bases between. Germline V CDR1 and CDR2: SGHDT, YYEEEE. The CDR3 is CASSLAKQGYNEQFF. The CDR3, as DNA: TGTGCCAGCAGCTTGGCCAAACAGGGCTACAATGAGCAGTTCTTC.

This chain joins TRBV11-3 and TRBJ2-2, with D possibly being TRBD1 (5 bases). Germline V gene lookup returns CDR1 SGHNT and CDR2 YENEEA. V was clipped by 5 bases and J by 11 bases, with 18 bases between them. This CDR3 spans 14 amino acids. For the CDR3, the DNA is TGTGCCAGCAGCCTAACGAATATCAGGGCAGAGCTGTTTTTT. Protein: CASSLTNIRAELFF.

V and J are TRBV7-5 and TRBJ1-5; TRBD1 is the table's D call and was not checked against the DNA. TRBV7-5 is a recognized pseudogene. CDR3 length equals 14 residues. CDR3 DNA: TGTGCCAGAAGCAAGACAGGGACCCATCAGCCCCAGCATTTT. It is translated as CARSKTGTHQPQHF.

V gene TRBV2 combines with J gene TRBJ1-2, with TRBD1 matching 7 bases. V lost 6 bases and J lost 8; bases outside the gene matches: 3. The CDR3 runs to 11 residues. Germline CDR1 SNHLY, CDR2 FYNNEI. The CDR3 bases are TGTGCCAGCAGAGCAGGGGGGGGCTACACCTTC. It codes for CASRAGGGYTF.

The CDR3: CASRPLQSDSPLHF. For the CDR3, the DNA is TGTGCCAGTAGGCCACTGCAAAGTGATTCACCCCTCCACTTT. The chain combines TRBV19 with TRBJ1-6; D ambiguous. The CDR3 is made up of 14 amino acids. Per germline, CDR1 LNHDA and CDR2 SQIVND (reference sequence). The V and J ends lost 6 bases and 8 bases respectively, with 14 bases between them.

The chain combines TRBV7-2 with TRBJ2-5; weak D call: TRBD1 (5 bases). Germline assignment: CDR1 SGHTA and CDR2 FQGNSA. Trimming shortened V by 4 bases and J by 0 bases, and 12 bases separated the two germline ends. This CDR3 spans 15 amino acids. CDR3 bases: TGTGCCAGCAGCTCCGGATGGACAAACCAAGAGACCCAGTACTTC. This translates into CASSSGWTNQETQYF.

In DNA, the CDR3 is TGTGCCTGGAGTGACAACGCAGGGTTAAATCAGCCCCAGCATTTT. Its protein product is CAWSDNAGLNQPQHF. The V and J genes are TRBV30 and TRBJ1-5, with D possibly matching TRBD1 (5 bases). This CDR3 spans 15 amino acids. Trimming pared 1 base from V and 4 bases from J, leaving 14 bases between. Germline-derived CDR1 and CDR2 are GTSNPN and SVGIG (reference sequence). Using reference TRBV30 and TRBJ1-5 for the parts outside the CDR3, the full variable domain is SQTIHQWPATLVQPVGSPLSLECTVEGTSNPNLYWYRQAAGRGLQLLFYSVGIGQISSEVPQNLSASRPQDRQFILSSKKLLLSDSGFYLCAWSDNAGLNQPQHFGDGTRLSIL.

The chain links TRBV6-5 to TRBJ2-5; 10 positions agree with TRBD1. V lost 8 bases and J lost 4; bases outside the gene matches: 10. Germline V CDR1 and CDR2: MNHEY, SVGAGI. The CDR3 runs to 15 residues. The CDR3 reads CASQPGTGVGETQYF. The CDR3 DNA sequence: TGTGCCAGCCAACCCGGGACAGGGGTTGGAGAGACCCAGTACTTC.

As to this clone: Other nucleotide sequences in the sample specify the same CDR3. J is TRBJ2-7 and V is TRBV10-3; tentative D call: TRBD1 (7 bases). The CDR3 sequence is 12 residues long. The germline CDR1 and CDR2 sequences are ENHRY and SYGVKD. V was cut by 6 bases and J by 7 bases, with 13 bases left in between. CDR3 protein: CAISPGGGEQYF. In DNA, the CDR3 is TGTGCCATCAGCCCAGGGGGAGGTGAGCAGTACTTC.

The chain couples TRBV7-3 to TRBJ1-2; possible D gene TRBD1, 5 bases. Between the trimmed V and J ends, which lost 5 bases and 3 bases, there was a span of 13 bases. Germline CDR1 is SGHTA and CDR2 is FQGTGA. The CDR3 extends over 14 amino acids. Here the CDR3 reads CASSPTGEDYGYTF. The CDR3 coding sequence is TGTGCCAGCAGCCCTACAGGTGAAGACTATGGCTACACCTTC.

This chain uses TRBV7-2 with TRBJ1-5; 7 bases align to TRBD1. V was clipped by 3 bases and J by 2 bases; unmatched bases: 4. The CDR3 covers 15 residues. Germline V gene data show CDR1 as SGHTA and CDR2 as FQGNSA. The CDR3 spells CASSFFGQGNQPQHF. DNA of the CDR3: TGTGCCAGCAGCTTCTTTGGACAGGGCAATCAGCCCCAGCATTTT.

This rearrangement joins TRBV19 to TRBJ2-7, with TRBD1 matching over 7 bases. This CDR3 has 12 residues. Germline CDR1 LNHDA, CDR2 SQIVND (reference sequence). Losses at the gene ends were 11 bases for V and 3 bases for J; bases not matched to a gene: 7. CDR3 amino acids: CASAGTVYEQYF. CDR3 DNA: TGTGCCTCGGCCGGGACAGTCTACGAGCAGTACTTC.

The chain has TRBV3-1 (or the pseudogene TRBV3-2) and TRBJ2-5, with TRBD2 matching over 12 bases. The CDR3 loop spans 17 amino acids. Germline V gene data show CDR1 as LGHDT and CDR2 as YNNKEL (reference sequence). Losses at the gene ends were 0 bases for V and 5 bases for J; bases not matched to a gene: 7. The CDR3 bases are TGTGCCAGCAGCCAAGACCCTAGCGGGGGGGGACGGGAGACCCAGTACTTC. This sequence encodes CASSQDPSGGGRETQYF.